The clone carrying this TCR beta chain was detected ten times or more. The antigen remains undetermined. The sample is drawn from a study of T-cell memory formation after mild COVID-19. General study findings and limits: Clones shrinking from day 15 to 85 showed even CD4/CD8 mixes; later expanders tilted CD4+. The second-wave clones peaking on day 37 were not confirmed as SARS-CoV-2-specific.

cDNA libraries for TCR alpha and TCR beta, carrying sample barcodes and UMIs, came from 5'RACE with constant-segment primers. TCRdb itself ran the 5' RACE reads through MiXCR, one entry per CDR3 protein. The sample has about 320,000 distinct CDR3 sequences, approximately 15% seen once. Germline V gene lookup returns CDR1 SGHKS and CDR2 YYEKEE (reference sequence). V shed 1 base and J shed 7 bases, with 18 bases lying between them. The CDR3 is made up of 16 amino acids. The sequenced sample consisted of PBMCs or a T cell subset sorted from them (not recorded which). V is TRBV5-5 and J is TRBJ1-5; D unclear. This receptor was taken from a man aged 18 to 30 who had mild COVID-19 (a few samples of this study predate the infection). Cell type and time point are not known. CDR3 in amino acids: CASSLIVAARGQPQHF. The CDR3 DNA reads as TGTGCCAGCAGCTTGATTGTGGCAGCTCGAGGGCAGCCCCAGCATTTT.